The rows below give T cell receptor beta chains drawn from one sample of a study of blood T cell repertoires in COVID-19. Sequencing used immunoSEQ multiplex PCR; TCRdb keeps in-frame clones, though not all of them. This repertoire shows around 270,000 clones, more than 70% found once; its top ten account for approximately 2.2%. The sequencing input was peripheral blood. The receptors were gathered from a woman aged 45-60 years with acute or convalescent COVID-19. Each CDR3 is given with its conserved first and last residue. A D gene is named only where the DNA matches it firmly. The size entry is marked missing in some rows and otherwise reads once, few, many or a size class.

cdr3_length	d_call	j_call	clone_size	v_call	cdr3_aa	cdr3_nt
14	-	TRBJ1-5	-	TRBV5-5	CASSLNVPAESKHF	TGTGCCAGCAGCTTGAATGTCCCTGCTGAGTCCAAGCATTTT
12	-	TRBJ1-4	-	TRBV27	CASRGGPEKLFF	TGTGCCAGCAGAGGAGGGCCCGAAAAACTGTTTTTT
13	-	TRBJ1-5	-	TRBV7-2	CASSLQANQPQHF	TGTGCCAGCAGCTTACAGGCGAATCAGCCCCAGCATTTT
16	-	TRBJ1-5	many	TRBV28	CASSPAGTISNQPQHF	TGTGCCAGCAGCCCGGCCGGGACAATAAGCAATCAGCCCCAGCATTTT
14	-	TRBJ1-5	-	TRBV28	CASSSGASNQPQHF	TGTGCCAGCAGTTCAGGGGCGAGCAATCAGCCCCAGCATTTT
13	-	TRBJ2-7	-	TRBV2	CASKQGGTYEQYF	TGTGCCAGCAAACAGGGGGGGACCTACGAGCAGTACTTC
16	TRBD2	TRBJ2-1	-	TRBV5-6	CASSSGGRALKSEQFF	TGTGCCAGCAGCTCAGGCGGGAGGGCTCTGAAGAGTGAGCAGTTCTTC
16	TRBD1	TRBJ2-1	-	TRBV24-1	CATSDLQTGVWYEQFF	TGTGCCACCAGTGATTTGCAGACAGGGGTTTGGTATGAGCAGTTCTTC
14	-	TRBJ1-1	-	TRBV6-6	CASSTGGTNTEAFF	TGTGCCAGCAGTACCGGCGGGACGAACACTGAAGCTTTCTTT
14	-	TRBJ1-5	-	TRBV5-5	CASSGRVGNQPQHF	TGTGCCAGCAGCGGGAGGGTTGGTAATCAGCCCCAGCATTTT
12	-	TRBJ1-2	-	TRBV28	CASLSLDYGYTF	TGTGCCAGCCTTTCCCTAGACTATGGCTACACCTTC
16	-	TRBJ1-4	-	TRBV28	CASSEPSTETNEKLFF	TGTGCCAGCAGCGAACCAAGCACAGAAACTAATGAAAAACTGTTTTTT
13	-	TRBJ2-5	few	TRBV24-1	CATSGGGGETQYF	TGTGCCACCAGCGGAGGGGGGGGAGAGACCCAGTACTTC
14	-	TRBJ1-1	-	TRBV6-5	CASKAGSLGTEAFF	TGTGCCAGCAAGGCGGGCAGTTTGGGCACTGAAGCTTTCTTT
14	-	TRBJ1-5	-	TRBV24-1	CATSGPQGNQPQHF	TGTGCCACCAGTGGCCCACAGGGAAATCAGCCCCAGCATTTT
17	TRBD1	TRBJ1-2	few	TRBV24-1	CATSDSGTGVERGGYTF	TGTGCCACCAGTGACTCCGGGACAGGGGTCGAAAGGGGCGGCTACACCTTC
15	TRBD2	TRBJ2-1	-	TRBV19	CASSSSSGAYNEQFF	TGTGCCAGTAGCTCCTCTAGCGGGGCTTACAATGAGCAGTTCTTC
14	TRBD1	TRBJ1-2	few	TRBV10-3	CAISGGQGARGYTF	TGTGCCATCAGTGGTGGTCAGGGGGCGCGGGGCTACACCTTC
13	TRBD1	TRBJ2-1	-	TRBV11-2	CASSRDRHNEQFF	TGTGCCAGCAGCCGGGACAGACACAATGAGCAGTTCTTC
15	TRBD2	TRBJ2-1	-	TRBV6-2/TRBV6-3	CASSLLAGANNEQFF	TGTGCCAGCAGTCTACTAGCGGGAGCTAACAATGAGCAGTTCTTC
13	-	TRBJ2-1	-	TRBV5-5	CASGWQGIYEQFF	TGTGCCAGCGGCTGGCAGGGTATCTATGAGCAGTTCTTC
11	-	TRBJ1-2	-	TRBV12-3/TRBV12-4	CASSPGEGYTF	TGTGCCAGCAGTCCAGGGGAGGGCTACACCTTC
15	TRBD1	TRBJ1-1	-	TRBV5-6	CASQERGQGNTEAFF	TGTGCCAGCCAAGAGAGGGGGCAGGGGAACACTGAAGCTTTCTTT
13	-	TRBJ1-4	-	TRBV29-1	CSVAFGGIEKLFF	TGCAGCGTTGCGTTCGGGGGTATCGAAAAACTGTTTTTT
16	TRBD1	TRBJ2-3	-	TRBV3-1/TRBV3-2	CASSRSGTGTRDTQYF	TGTGCCAGCAGCCGATCCGGGACAGGGACGCGAGATACGCAGTATTTT
17	TRBD1	TRBJ2-7	-	TRBV3-1/TRBV3-2	CASSQALAGTVSYEQYF	TGTGCCAGCAGCCAAGCGTTGGCCGGGACAGTCTCCTACGAGCAGTACTTC
14	TRBD1	TRBJ1-5	-	TRBV9	CASSRDRVSQPQHF	TGTGCCAGCAGCCGCGACAGGGTGAGTCAGCCCCAGCATTTT
15	TRBD1	TRBJ1-4	-	TRBV27	CASRIGTGGERKLFF	TGTGCCAGCAGGATCGGGACAGGGGGCGAGAGAAAACTGTTTTTT